This record concerns one T cell receptor (beta chain) sequence. This clone was counted a few times. The antigen this receptor binds is unknown. No base-level quality is on record; no much larger clone is a single base apart. The sample belongs to a study of blood T cell repertoires in COVID-19 (dated by TCRdb to about 2020). As for the study more broadly: Collaborator samples came from the United States, Italy and Spain and covered acute and convalescent phases of COVID-19. The samples were drawn from the first 160 participants of the ongoing ImmuneRACE study and from some 1,300 subjects provided by 6 global collaborators. Where available, HLA class I and class II types were taken from metadata supplied by the sample provider and were not determined by assay-based typing. The sample metadata nearly always contained a de-identified subject ID, COVID-19 status, age in years and sex. The repertoires were released in a freely available public database intended as a resource for research on the immune response to SARS-CoV-2. The prospective study material was composed of cDNA or gDNA derived from T cells, B-cell-depleted T cells, or PBMCs. Deeply sampled blood TCRbeta repertoires from subjects exposed to, actively infected with, or recovered from COVID-19 were included in the dataset. Points the paper makes about the study in general: The quantity of clinical and demographic metadata differed by source and by participant and was supplied without curation.

TCRbeta CDR3 regions were amplified from genomic DNA using the immunoSEQ Assay, a bias-controlled multiplex PCR. As for the original processing: Within the assay, amplification of reference gene primers was used to estimate how many nucleated cells each sample contained. Sequence reads were collapsed and filtered to measure the absolute abundance of every unique TCRbeta CDR3 rearrangement. Productive Simpson clonality was computed per sample as the square root of Simpson's diversity index over productive rearrangements. TCRdb obtained this table from immuneACCESS and retained in-frame rearrangements with V and J assigned. These tables miss some clones; where compared with another copy, unresolved V genes account for less than half of the shortfall, and the remainder is unexplained. D and trimming were read from the DNA, whereas the V and J calls and clone size are those reported in that table. This sample gives 190,000 or so clones in total; roughly 81% of them show up just once. The ten largest clones capture 10% to 15% of the sample.

At one collaborating source in Seattle, patients were enrolled during active infection and were followed longitudinally through the course of disease. Each collaborating institution followed its own protocols to collect whole blood in K2EDTA tubes. For TCRbeta analysis, collaborators shipped samples in one of three forms: frozen whole blood, isolated PBMCs, or DNA extracted from either of those sample types. The sample was peripheral blood. The sequence was obtained from an elderly woman with COVID-19, enrolled during active disease.

The DNA is TGTGCCAGCAGCGTAGGTAGCGTTACCGGGGAGCTGTTTTTT. Translated, it reads CASSVGSVTGELFF. This receptor chain uses TRBV9 and TRBJ2-2, and perhaps TRBD2 as D gene, on 5 matching bases. The germline V gene gives CDR1 as SGDLS and CDR2 as YYNGEE. V loses 0 bases, J loses 5 bases, and the germline ends lie 8 bases apart. Measured from the cysteine to the phenylalanine, the CDR3 is 14 residues long. Just the 42-base CDR3 DNA is kept, in frame starting at base 1.